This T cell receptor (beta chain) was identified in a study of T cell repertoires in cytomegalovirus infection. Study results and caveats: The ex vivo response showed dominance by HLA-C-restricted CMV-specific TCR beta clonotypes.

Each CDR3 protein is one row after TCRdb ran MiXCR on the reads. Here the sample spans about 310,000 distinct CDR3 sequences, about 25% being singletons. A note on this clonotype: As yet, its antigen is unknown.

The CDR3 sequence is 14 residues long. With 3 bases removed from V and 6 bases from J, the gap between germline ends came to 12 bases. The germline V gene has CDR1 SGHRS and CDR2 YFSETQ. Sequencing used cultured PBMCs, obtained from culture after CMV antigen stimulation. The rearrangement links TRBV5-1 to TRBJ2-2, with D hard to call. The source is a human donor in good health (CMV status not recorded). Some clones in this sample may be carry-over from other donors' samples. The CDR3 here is CASSSSAGAGELFF. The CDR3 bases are TGCGCCAGCAGCTCGAGTGCTGGAGCCGGGGAGCTGTTTTTT.